The T cell receptor (beta chain) described here comes from a study of T cell repertoires in cytomegalovirus infection. TCRdb redid the calling of the reads with MiXCR, one entry per CDR3 protein. The sample consists of 510,000 or so distinct CDR3 sequences, 26% of them appearing once. The germline V and J ends were trimmed by 5 bases and 1 base, with 14 bases remaining between them. Germline values: CDR1 SGHTA, CDR2 FQGNSA. The CDR3 has 15 residues. In this sample, this clonotype turned up many times. This TCR was sampled from a human donor in good health (CMV status not recorded). Some clones in this sample may be carry-over from other donors' samples. This rearrangement joins TRBV7-2 to TRBJ1-1; weak D call: TRBD1 (6 bases). Source material: PBMCs. In nucleotides, the CDR3 is TGTGCCAGCAGCCCCCAGGGGTTGGGGAACACTGAAGCTTTCTTT. It specifies CASSPQGLGNTEAFF.